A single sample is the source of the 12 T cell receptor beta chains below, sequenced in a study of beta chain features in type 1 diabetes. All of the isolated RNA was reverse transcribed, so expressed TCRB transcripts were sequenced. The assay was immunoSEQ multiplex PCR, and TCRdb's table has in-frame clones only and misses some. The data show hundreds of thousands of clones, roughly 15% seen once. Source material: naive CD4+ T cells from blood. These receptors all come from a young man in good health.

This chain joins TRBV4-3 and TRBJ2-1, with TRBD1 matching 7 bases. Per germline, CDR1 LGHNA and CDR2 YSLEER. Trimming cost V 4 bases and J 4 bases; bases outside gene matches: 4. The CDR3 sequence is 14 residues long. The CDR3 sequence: CASSRLQGYNEQFF. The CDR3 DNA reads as TGCGCCAGCAGCCGATTACAGGGGTACAATGAGCAGTTCTTC.

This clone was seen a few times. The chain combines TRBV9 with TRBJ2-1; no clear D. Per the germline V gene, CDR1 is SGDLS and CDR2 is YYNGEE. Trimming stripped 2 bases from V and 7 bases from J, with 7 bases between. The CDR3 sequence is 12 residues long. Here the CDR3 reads CASSVSVNEQFF. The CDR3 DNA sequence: TGTGCCAGCAGCGTTTCAGTAAATGAGCAGTTCTTC.

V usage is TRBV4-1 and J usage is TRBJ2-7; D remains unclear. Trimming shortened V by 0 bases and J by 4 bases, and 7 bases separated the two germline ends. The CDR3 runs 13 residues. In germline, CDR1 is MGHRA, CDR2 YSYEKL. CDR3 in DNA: TGCGCCAGCAGCCAAGAAAGCAGATACGAGCAGTACTTC. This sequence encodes CASSQESRYEQYF.

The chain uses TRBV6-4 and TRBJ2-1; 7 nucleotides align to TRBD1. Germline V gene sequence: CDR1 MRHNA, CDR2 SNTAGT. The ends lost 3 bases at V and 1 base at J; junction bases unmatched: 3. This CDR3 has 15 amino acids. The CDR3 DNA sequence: TGTGCCAGCAGTGATGTGACAGGGTCCTACAATGAGCAGTTCTTC. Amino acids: CASSDVTGSYNEQFF.

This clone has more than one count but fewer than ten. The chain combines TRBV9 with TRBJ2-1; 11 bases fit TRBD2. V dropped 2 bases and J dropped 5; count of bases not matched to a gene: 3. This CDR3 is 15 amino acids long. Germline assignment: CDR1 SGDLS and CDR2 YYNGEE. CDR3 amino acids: CASSVTSGSNNEQFF. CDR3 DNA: TGTGCCAGCAGCGTCACTAGCGGGAGTAACAATGAGCAGTTCTTC.

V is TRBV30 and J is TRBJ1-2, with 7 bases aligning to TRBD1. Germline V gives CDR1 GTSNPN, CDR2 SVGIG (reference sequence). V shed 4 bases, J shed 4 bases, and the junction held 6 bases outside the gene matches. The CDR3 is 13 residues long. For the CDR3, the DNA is TGTGCCTGGACCCGAGGGGGCCGCTATGGCTACACCTTC. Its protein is CAWTRGGRYGYTF.

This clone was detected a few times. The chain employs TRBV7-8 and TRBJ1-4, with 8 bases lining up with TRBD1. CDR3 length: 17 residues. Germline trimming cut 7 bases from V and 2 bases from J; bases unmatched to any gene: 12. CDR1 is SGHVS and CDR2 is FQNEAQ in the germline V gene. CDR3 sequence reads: CASTSLLTGATNEKLFF. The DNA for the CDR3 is TGTGCCAGCACCTCCCTACTGACAGGGGCCACTAATGAAAAACTGTTTTTT. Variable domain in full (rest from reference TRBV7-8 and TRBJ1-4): GAGVSQSPRYKVAKRGQDVALRCDPISGHVSLFWYQQALGQGPEFLTYFQNEAQLDKSGLPSDRFFAERPEGSVSTLKIQRTQQEDSAVYLCASTSLLTGATNEKLFFGSGTQLSVL.

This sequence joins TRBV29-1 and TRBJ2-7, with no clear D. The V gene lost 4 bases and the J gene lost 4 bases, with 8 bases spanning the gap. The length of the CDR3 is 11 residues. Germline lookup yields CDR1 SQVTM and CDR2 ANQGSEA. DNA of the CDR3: TGCAGCGTTGTTGTACTGTACGAGCAGTACTTC. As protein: CSVVVLYEQYF.

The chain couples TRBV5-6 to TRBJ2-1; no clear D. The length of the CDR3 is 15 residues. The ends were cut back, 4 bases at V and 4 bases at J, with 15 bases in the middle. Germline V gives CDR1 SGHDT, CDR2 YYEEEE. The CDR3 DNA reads TGTGCCAGCAGCACCGGCGTTCCCACTTACAATGAGCAGTTCTTC. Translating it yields CASSTGVPTYNEQFF.

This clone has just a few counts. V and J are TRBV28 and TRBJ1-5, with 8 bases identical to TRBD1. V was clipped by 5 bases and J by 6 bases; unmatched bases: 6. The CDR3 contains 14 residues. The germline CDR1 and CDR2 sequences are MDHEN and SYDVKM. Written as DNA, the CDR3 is TGTGCCAGCAGTCCGTACAGGGGGATTCAGCCCCAGCATTTT. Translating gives CASSPYRGIQPQHF.

CDR3 amino acids: CASSSGLAGETDTQYF. The CDR3 DNA sequence: TGTGCCAGCAGCTCGGGACTAGCGGGGGAAACAGATACGCAGTATTTT. The V call is TRBV7-2, the J call TRBJ2-3, with 14 bases fitting TRBD2. The CDR3 loop spans 16 amino acids. The V gene's germline CDR1 is SGHTA and CDR2 FQGNSA. V shed 4 bases and J 3 bases; nucleotides not matched to a gene: 3.

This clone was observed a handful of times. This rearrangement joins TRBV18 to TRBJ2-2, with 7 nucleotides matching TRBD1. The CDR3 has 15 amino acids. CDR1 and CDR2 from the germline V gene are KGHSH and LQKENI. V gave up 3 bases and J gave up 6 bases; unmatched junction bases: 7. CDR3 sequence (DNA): TGTGCCAGCTCACCGACGACAGGGTGGGCCGGGGAGCTGTTTTTT. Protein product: CASSPTTGWAGELFF.